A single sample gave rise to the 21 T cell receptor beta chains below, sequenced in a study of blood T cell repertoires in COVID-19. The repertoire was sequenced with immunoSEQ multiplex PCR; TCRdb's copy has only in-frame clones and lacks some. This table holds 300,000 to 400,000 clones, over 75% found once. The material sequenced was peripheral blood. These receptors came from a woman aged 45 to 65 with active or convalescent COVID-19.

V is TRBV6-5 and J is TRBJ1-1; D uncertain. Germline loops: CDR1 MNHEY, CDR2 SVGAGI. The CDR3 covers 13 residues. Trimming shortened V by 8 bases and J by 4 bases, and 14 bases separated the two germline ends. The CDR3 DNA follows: TGTGCCAGCGAGATCGGTGAGGGCACTGAAGCTTTCTTT. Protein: CASEIGEGTEAFF.

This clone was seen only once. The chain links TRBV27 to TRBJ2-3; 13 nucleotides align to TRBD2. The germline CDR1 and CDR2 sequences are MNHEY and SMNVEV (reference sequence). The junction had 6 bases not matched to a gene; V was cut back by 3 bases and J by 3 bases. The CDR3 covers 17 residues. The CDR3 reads CASSFLETSGGTDTQYF. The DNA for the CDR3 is TGTGCCAGCAGTTTCTTGGAGACTAGCGGGGGGACAGATACGCAGTATTTT.

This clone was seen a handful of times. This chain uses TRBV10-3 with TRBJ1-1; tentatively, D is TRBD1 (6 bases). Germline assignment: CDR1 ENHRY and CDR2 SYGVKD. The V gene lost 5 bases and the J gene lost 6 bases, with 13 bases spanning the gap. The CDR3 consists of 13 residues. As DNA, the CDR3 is TGTGCCATCAGTAATCAGGGGAGGGCTGAAGCTTTCTTT. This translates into CAISNQGRAEAFF.

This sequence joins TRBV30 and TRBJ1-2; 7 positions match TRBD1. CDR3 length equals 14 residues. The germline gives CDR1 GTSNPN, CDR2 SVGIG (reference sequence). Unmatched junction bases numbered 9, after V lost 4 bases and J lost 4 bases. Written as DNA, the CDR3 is TGTGCCTGGACTCCGGACAGGTACTCCTATGGCTACACCTTC. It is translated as CAWTPDRYSYGYTF.

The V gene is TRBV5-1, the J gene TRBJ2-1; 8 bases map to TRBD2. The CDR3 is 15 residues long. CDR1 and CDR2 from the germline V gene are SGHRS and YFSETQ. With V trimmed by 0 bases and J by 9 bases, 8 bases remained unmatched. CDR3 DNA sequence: TGCGCCAGCAGCTTGGCGGGAGGGCCCTCGGGTGAGCAGTTCTTC. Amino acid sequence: CASSLAGGPSGEQFF.

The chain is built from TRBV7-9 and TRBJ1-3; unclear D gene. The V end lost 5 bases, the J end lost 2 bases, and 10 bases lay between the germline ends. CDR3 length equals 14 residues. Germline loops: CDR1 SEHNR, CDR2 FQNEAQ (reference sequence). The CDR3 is CASSLTQAGNTIYF. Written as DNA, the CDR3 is TGTGCCAGCAGCCTAACCCAGGCTGGAAACACCATATATTTT.

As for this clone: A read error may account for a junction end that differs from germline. The CDR3 is CASSQDLYIEQFF. The CDR3 nucleotides are TGTGCCAGCAGCCAAGACCTTTACATTGAGCAGTTCTTC. The rearrangement uses TRBV4-2 and TRBJ2-1; D unclear. The CDR3 length is 13 residues. The germline gives CDR1 LGHNA, CDR2 YNFKEQ.

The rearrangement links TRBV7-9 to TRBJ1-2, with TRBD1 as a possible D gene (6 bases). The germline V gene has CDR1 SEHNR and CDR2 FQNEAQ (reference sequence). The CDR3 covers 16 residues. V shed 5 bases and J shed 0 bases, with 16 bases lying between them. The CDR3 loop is CASSTPTGLANYGYTF. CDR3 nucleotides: TGTGCCAGCAGCACCCCGACAGGCTTAGCTAACTATGGCTACACCTTC.

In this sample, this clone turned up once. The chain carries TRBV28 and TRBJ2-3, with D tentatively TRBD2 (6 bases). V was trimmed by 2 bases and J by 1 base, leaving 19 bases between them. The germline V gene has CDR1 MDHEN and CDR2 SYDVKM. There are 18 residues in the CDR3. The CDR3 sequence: CASSLGAGRGGRTDTQYF. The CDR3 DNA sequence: TGTGCCAGCAGTTTAGGGGCGGGAAGAGGAGGTCGCACAGATACGCAGTATTTT. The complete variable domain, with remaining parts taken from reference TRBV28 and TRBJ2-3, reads DVKVTQSSRYLVKRTGEKVFLECVQDMDHENMFWYRQDPGLGLRLIYFSYDVKMKEKGDIPEGYSVSREKKERFSLILESASTNQTSMYLCASSLGAGRGGRTDTQYFGPGTRLTVL.

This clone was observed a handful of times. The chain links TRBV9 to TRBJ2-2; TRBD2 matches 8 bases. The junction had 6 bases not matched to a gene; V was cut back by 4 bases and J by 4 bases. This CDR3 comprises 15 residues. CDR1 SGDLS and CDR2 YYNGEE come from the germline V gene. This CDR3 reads CASSPTGLVTGELFF. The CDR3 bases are TGTGCCAGCAGCCCGACGGGACTAGTCACCGGGGAGCTGTTTTTT.

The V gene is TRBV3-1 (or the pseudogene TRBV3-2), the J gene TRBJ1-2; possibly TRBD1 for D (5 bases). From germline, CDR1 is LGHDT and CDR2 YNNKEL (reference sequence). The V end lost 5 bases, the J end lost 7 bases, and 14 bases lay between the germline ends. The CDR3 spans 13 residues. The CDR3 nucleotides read TGTGCCAGCAGCGCTCTAGGAAGGGGTGGCTACACCTTC. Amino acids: CASSALGRGGYTF.

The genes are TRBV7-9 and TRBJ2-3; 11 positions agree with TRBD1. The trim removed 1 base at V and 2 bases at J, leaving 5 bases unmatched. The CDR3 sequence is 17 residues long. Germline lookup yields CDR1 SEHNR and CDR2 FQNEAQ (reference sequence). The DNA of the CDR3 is TGTGCCAGCAGCTTAGGTGGACAGGGGGCCGTCACAGATACGCAGTATTTT. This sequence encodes CASSLGGQGAVTDTQYF.

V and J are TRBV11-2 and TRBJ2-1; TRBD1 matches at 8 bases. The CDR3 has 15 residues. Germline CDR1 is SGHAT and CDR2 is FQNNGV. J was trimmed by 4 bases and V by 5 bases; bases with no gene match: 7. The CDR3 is CASSPTGVPYNEQFF. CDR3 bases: TGTGCCAGCAGCCCGACAGGGGTACCTTACAATGAGCAGTTCTTC.

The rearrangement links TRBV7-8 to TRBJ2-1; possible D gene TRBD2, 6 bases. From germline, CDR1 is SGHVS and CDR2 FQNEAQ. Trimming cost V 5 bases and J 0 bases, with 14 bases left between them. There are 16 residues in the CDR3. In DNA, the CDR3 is TGTGCCAGCAGCCCGCTGGGGGGTAGCTCCTACAATGAGCAGTTCTTC. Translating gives CASSPLGGSSYNEQFF.

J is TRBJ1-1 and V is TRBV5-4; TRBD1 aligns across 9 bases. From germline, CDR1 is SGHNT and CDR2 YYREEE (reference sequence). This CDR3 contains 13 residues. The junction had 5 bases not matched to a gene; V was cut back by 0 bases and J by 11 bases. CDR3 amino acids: CASSLGGTGQAFF. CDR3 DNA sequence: TGTGCCAGCAGCTTGGGAGGGACAGGGCAGGCTTTCTTT.

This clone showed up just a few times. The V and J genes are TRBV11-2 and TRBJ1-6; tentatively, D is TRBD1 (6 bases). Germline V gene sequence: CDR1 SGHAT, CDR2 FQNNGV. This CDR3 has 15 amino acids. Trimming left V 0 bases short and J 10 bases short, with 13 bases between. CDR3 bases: TGTGCCAGCAGCTTAGAAGTTTGGACAGCCTCACCCCTCCACTTT. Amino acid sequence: CASSLEVWTASPLHF.

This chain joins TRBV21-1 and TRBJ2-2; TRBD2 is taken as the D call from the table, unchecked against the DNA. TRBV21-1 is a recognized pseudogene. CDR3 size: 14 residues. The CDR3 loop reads CASSLTPHTGELFF. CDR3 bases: TGTGCCAGCAGCTTAACTCCTCACACCGGGGAGCTGTTTTTT.

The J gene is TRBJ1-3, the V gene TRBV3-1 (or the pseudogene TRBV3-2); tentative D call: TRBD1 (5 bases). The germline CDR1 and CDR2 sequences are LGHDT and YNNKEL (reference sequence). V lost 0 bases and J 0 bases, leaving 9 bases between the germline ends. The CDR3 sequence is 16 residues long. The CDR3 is CASSQETRASGNTIYF. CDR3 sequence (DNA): TGTGCCAGCAGCCAAGAAACCAGGGCCTCTGGAAACACCATATATTTT.

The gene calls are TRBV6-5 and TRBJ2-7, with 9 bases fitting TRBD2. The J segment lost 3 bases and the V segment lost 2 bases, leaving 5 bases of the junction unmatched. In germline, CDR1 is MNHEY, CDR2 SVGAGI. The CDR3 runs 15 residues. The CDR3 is CASSYGLATVYEQYF. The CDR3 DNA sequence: TGTGCCAGCAGTTACGGACTAGCGACTGTCTACGAGCAGTACTTC.

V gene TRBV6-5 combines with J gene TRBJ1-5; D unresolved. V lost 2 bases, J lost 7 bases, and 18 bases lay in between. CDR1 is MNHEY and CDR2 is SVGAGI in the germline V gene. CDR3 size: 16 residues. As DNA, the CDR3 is TGTGCCAGCAGTTACAGTAACAGAGTGGTTCCGCAGCCCCAGCATTTT. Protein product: CASSYSNRVVPQPQHF.

CDR3 DNA sequence: TGTGCCAGCAGTGCCCCTCGCAGTTCCGCCTCCTACGAGCAGTACTTC. This codes for CASSAPRSSASYEQYF. This chain uses TRBV6-1 with TRBJ2-7; D not certain. V was trimmed by 4 bases and J by 0 bases, leaving 16 bases between them. From germline, CDR1 is MNHNS and CDR2 SASEGT. This CDR3 region has 16 residues.